This section outlines one T cell receptor (beta chain) sequence together with its context. This clone's antigen is unknown. The library came from the immunoSEQ multiplex PCR assay. For the multiplex PCR, a mixture combining 60 forward primers for TCR Vbeta segments and 13 reverse primers for TCR Jbeta segments was used. A multiplex PCR assay on genomic DNA amplified the CDR3 region of rearranged TCR beta genes. The Illumina HiSeq System was used to sequence the amplified TCR beta libraries as 87-base-pair reads. Per the original workflow: Across the 500 to 750 repertoires, a later analysis counted 60 million to 90 million unique TCR beta chains, roughly 11 million of which were shared by at least two donors. Raw reads were error-corrected and collapsed into unique sequences with a nearest-neighbor algorithm that merged closely related sequences to remove PCR and sequencing errors. Alignment of CDR3 sequences to IMGT reference sequences was used to assign V, D and J gene segments. For a sequence to be retained, at least a six-nucleotide match to both a V gene segment and a J gene segment was required. A rearrangement was called productive if the CDR3 had no stop codons and remained in frame with V and J, and every other rearrangement was called non-productive. Following IMGT convention, CDR3 was defined as the stretch from the second conserved V-encoded cysteine to the conserved J-encoded phenylalanine. Sequences without an unambiguous match to a single V gene segment were excluded from the earlier analysis of several hundred of the donors. An earlier analysis of 587 of the donors classified V segments as functional when productive rearrangements were above 56.7% and as segregating when the standard deviation between donors was above 5%. A statistical classification framework was built to diagnose cytomegalovirus status from the catalog of TCR beta chain sequences. V and J gene assignment, in a later analysis, came from comparing TCR nucleotide sequences with IMGT/GENE-DB human TR gene sequences. The TCRdist pipeline was used in a later analysis to assign CDR3 sequences and most-parsimonious VDJ recombination scenarios. In a later analysis, every TCR beta chain was defined by the combination of its CDR3 amino acid sequence and its V-gene family, and reads without a unique V-gene family were dropped. To address suspected cross-contamination and a sequencing artifact, a later analysis removed a few hundred highly shared, low-generation-probability nucleotide sequences. For each public chain, a later analysis derived a clonal expansion index from normalized ranks of inferred template counts within each repertoire. In a later analysis, generation probabilities were computed using a VDJ recombination model fitted to out-of-frame rearrangements, and the results were checked against IGoR. In a later analysis, TCR-TCR, TCR-HLA and TCR-CMV co-occurrence was scored with hypergeometric tests, and a repertoire-size bias correction was applied to TCR pairs. A later analysis estimated false discovery rates by permuting HLA or CMV assignments 20 times. A later analysis grouped co-occurring TCRs with DBSCAN, adding TCRdist sequence similarity when clustering within HLA-allele-positive subsets. Repertoires with fewer than 30,000 or more than 120,000 public chains were left out of co-occurrence clustering, as were a few repertoires with anomalous nucleotide sharing. As stored in TCRdb, this immuneACCESS dataset retains in-frame rearrangements with V and J assigned. A fraction of the clones does not appear; measured against another copy, unresolved V genes explain less than half of the discrepancy, and the remainder lacks a known reason. That table furnishes V, J and clone size, whereas the DNA furnished D and trimming. The table kept for this sample lists about 190,000 clones. Roughly 0.98% of the sample belongs to the ten largest clones.

This sample is part of a study of cytomegalovirus exposure and HLA in healthy donors listed by TCRdb under 2017. With regard to the full study: In an earlier analysis of approximately 640 of the donors, roughly 300 Gb of sequence data and about 110 million unique TCR beta sequences from some 170 million T cells were reported. An early release covering just under 650 HLA-typed donors comprised around 300 gigabases of sequencing data and around 80 million unique TCR sequences. The genetic ancestry cluster associated with self-reported Caucasian donors included 81% of the roughly 400 genotyped donors. The study aimed to test whether cataloging public T cell receptors could reveal signatures of past pathogen exposure. The T cell repertoires of 666 subjects were profiled by immunosequencing and related to cytomegalovirus serostatus. Besides the first cohort of approximately 670 subjects, a separate validation cohort made up of 120 different subjects was used. To predict cytomegalovirus infection status, the study brought together high-throughput TCR immunosequencing, statistical association of individual TCRs with disease status, and machine learning. To study patterns of TCR occurrence, a later analysis re-analyzed previously published TCR beta repertoires from several hundred donors and added high-resolution HLA genotyping. The later analysis used no new phenotypic data to find candidate immune exposures, relying instead on TCR beta sequences and their occurrence across donors. In an earlier analysis of 587 of the donors, high-throughput TCR beta sequencing was used to judge whether each TCR beta V gene segment behaved as functional or pseudogenic. Donor age, sex, ethnicity and CMV serostatus were collected together with the repertoire data. A later genetic analysis used genome-wide SNP genotypes for about 60% of the roughly 700 donors, treating that subset as a discovery cohort. All discovery cohort repertoires had been generated on a single sequencing platform. Class I and class II HLA loci were covered by the typing at four-digit resolution. Typing coverage differed by locus: A, B, C, DRB1 and DQB1 were typed in about 629-640 donors, DQA1 in about 500, DPA1 in 600 to 610, and DPB1 in roughly 450. Roughly 5 DR-DQ haplotypes were handled as single units for association and clustering, since linkage in the cohort was strong. Among about 400 genotyped donors of the cohort, an average of approximately 240,000 unique TCR beta nucleotide sequences was sequenced per donor, of which 15% to 20% were non-productive. Overall study outcomes, separate from this receptor: The study gave a list of 150 to 200 TCR beta chains associated with cytomegalovirus. The classifier was reported to diagnose cytomegalovirus status with high specificity and sensitivity in both the original cohort and the validation cohort. In vitro tests confirmed that a few of the cytomegalovirus-associated TCR beta chains recognize cytomegalovirus antigens. An earlier analysis of approximately 530 of the donors showed that most TCR beta V segments appeared in productive rearrangements either about 87% or about 30% of the time, which broadly matched IMGT annotations. In a later analysis, HLA-associated TCR beta chains were found to be more clonally expanded and to have lower generation probabilities than equally common non-associated chains. Presence/absence analyses assumed roughly uniform sequencing depth across donors, an assumption that may not hold. Over 15 rarely observed V segments, including chromosome 9 orphons, were excluded from the earlier analysis of almost 600 of the donors because counts were too low. In a later genetic analysis, fewer N-insertions in productive TCRs were reported among donors in an Asian-associated ancestry cluster than the roughly 700-donor mean. At a false discovery rate of 0.05, a later analysis linked about 16,000 TCR beta sequences to specific HLA alleles. According to the authors, the approach could potentially be generalized to other disease states and immunological phenotypes. The 87-base-pair reads could not distinguish some IMGT-functional V segments, including TRBV6-2 and TRBV6-3, so those segments were excluded. In this cohort, only TCR beta chains were sequenced, and detectable features were limited by the absence of alpha or paired-chain data. Linkage disequilibrium might explain the correlated functional status among segregating V segments, but an unknown experimental factor could not be ruled out. Assigning TCR associations to individual alleles was difficult when HLA alleles, especially DR and DQ, strongly co-occurred. A later genetic analysis associated a missense DCLRE1C variant with V-gene and J-gene trimming of TCR beta chains, and an independent cohort replicated the association. Most TCR sequences were seen in very few donors, while some public TCRs were found in many individuals. A later analysis reported that several top co-occurrence clusters appeared linked to parvovirus B19, influenza, CMV and Epstein-Barr virus. A cluster of highly shared sequence variants was judged likely to represent a technical artifact of the sequencing pipeline. Most CMV-associated TCR beta chains appeared to be HLA-restricted in a later analysis, and the HLA associations seemed to be driven largely by CMV exposure. CMV serostatus was the only immune exposure information available for the cohort. Because HLA typing was missing for some donors at each locus, association tests included only the typed subset. In a later analysis, TCR association rates were found to vary across HLA loci, with the most associated TCRs seen for DRB1 alleles and the fewest for HLA-C alleles. A further reported finding was that TCR beta sequences accurately predicted the HLA-A and HLA-B alleles for most subjects in the first cohort.

The cohort comprised approximately 700 healthy bone marrow donors. At the time of sampling, every cohort member was nominally healthy, though immune exposures that went unrecorded were likely present. The donor was CMV seropositive and was included in the group of almost 300 seropositive cohort members. A peripheral blood sample was collected from each donor, and TCR beta sequencing was performed on peripheral blood mononuclear cells. Genomic DNA was extracted from the blood cell samples with the Qiagen DNeasy Blood Extraction Kit. A distance of 12 bases separates the germline ends of V and J, which lose 5 bases and 7 bases respectively. CDR1 is given as MNHEY and CDR2 as SVGAGI, both from the germline V gene. Including cysteine and phenylalanine, the CDR3 has 14 amino acids. Of the read, only the CDR3 DNA is kept; its 42 bases are in frame from base 1.

The chain couples TRBV6-5 to TRBJ1-6; the D gene is perhaps TRBD1, on 6 matching bases. This TCR derives from a woman aged 30 to 39 in good health and CMV-seropositive. The sequenced material came from PBMCs. The sequence in DNA is TGTGCCAGCAGTCCACAGGGAACCAATTCACCCCTCCACTTT. It is translated as CASSPQGTNSPLHF.